Following are 27 T cell receptor beta chains from one sample sequenced in a study of T cell clonality in common variable immunodeficiency. The method was immunoSEQ multiplex PCR; TCRdb's version includes in-frame clones alone and lacks a portion of them. Observed in the sample are tens of thousands of clones, none of them singletons. The source material was peripheral blood mononuclear cells. These receptors came from a person aged 18 to 75 in good health.

This clone has a count of ten or more. The sequence runs out 3 residues before the end of the CDR3; the remainder is reconstructed from the germline J gene. V usage is TRBV5-1 and J usage is TRBJ2-2; possibly TRBD2 for D (6 bases). This CDR3 has 15 residues. Germline CDR1 is SGHRS and CDR2 is YFSETQ. CDR3 in amino acids: CASSPGDLGGEKLFF. The CDR3 DNA, read in part, is TGCGCCAGCAGCCCGGGGGACCTCGGCGGGGAAAAG.

This clone was counted at least ten times. The CDR3 goes on 3 residues after the read ends, and that part is filled in from the germline J gene. The chain has TRBV18 and TRBJ1-2, with 8 bases lining up with TRBD1. The germline V gene encodes CDR1 KGHSH and CDR2 LQKENI. The junction had 4 bases not matched to a gene; V was cut back by 2 bases and J by 2 bases. The CDR3 spans 15 residues. CDR3 DNA (partial): TGTGCCAGCTCACCAGGACAGGGCGACAACTATGGC. Its protein is CASSPGQGDNYG. The whole CDR3 is CASSPGQGDNYGYTF.

This clone was observed at least ten times. The read finishes 3 residues shy of the CDR3 end, and the germline J gene is used to complete it. The V and J genes are TRBV4-2 and TRBJ2-3, with 14 bases identical to TRBD2. J lost 5 bases, V lost 3 bases, and 4 bases had no gene match. CDR1 is LGHNA, CDR2 YNFKEQ, per germline. This CDR3 has 16 residues. The CDR3 sequence: CASSQTSGGAEDTQYF. CDR3 bases read: TGTGCCAGCAGCCAGACTAGCGGGGGGGCCGAAGATACG.

This clone was counted ten times or more. The CDR3 is cut off 3 residues early in the read; its end comes from the germline J gene. The chain carries TRBV13 and TRBJ1-5, with D hard to call. Looked up from germline, CDR1 is PRHDT and CDR2 is FYEKMQ (reference sequence). V was clipped by 2 bases and J by 0 bases, with 8 bases between them. The CDR3 runs to 15 residues. CDR3 loop: CASSLRGNSNQPQHF. The part of the CDR3 DNA that was read is TGTGCCAGCAGCTTACGGGGTAATAGCAATCAGCCC.

This clone showed up many times. The read stops 3 residues short of the end of the CDR3; the missing end is completed from the germline J gene. The J gene is TRBJ1-4, the V gene TRBV6-1; the D gene is possibly TRBD1 (5 bases). V was clipped by 2 bases and J by 0 bases, with 16 bases between them. CDR3 length: 18 amino acids. Per the germline V gene, CDR1 is MNHNS and CDR2 is SASEGT. This CDR3 reads CASSERGGGKATNEKLFF. CDR3 bases read: TGTGCCAGCAGTGAACGGGGGGGAGGGAAAGCAACTAATGAAAAA.

This clone appeared many times. Read data end 3 residues before the CDR3 end; the end is taken from the germline J gene. In the same sample, other DNA sequences code for this CDR3. This sequence joins TRBV5-1 and TRBJ1-2, with a weak D call TRBD1 (5 bases). Germline CDR1 is SGHRS and CDR2 is YFSETQ. The germline V and J ends were trimmed by 4 bases and 7 bases, with 14 bases remaining between them. This CDR3 has 13 residues. The DNA read from the CDR3 is TGCGCCAGCAGCGGGCCGCAGGGTGTTGGC. It translates to CASSGPQGVG. The whole CDR3 reads CASSGPQGVGYTF.

Ten or more counts support this clone. The CDR3 extends 3 residues past the end of the read, so its final part is completed from the germline J gene. The chain has TRBV7-2 and TRBJ2-7; TRBD2 might be the D (5 bases). Germline values: CDR1 SGHTA, CDR2 FQGNSA. V was trimmed by 5 bases and J by 4 bases, leaving 18 bases between them. CDR3 length equals 15 residues. The sequenced CDR3 bases are TGTGCCAGCAGCCCAACCCCGGGGAGCAATTACGAG. Protein sequence: CASSPTPGSNYE. The CDR3, in full, reads CASSPTPGSNYEQYF.

This clone has more than one count but fewer than ten. The read is 3 residues too short to cover the CDR3 end, so that end is filled in from the germline J gene. The chain carries TRBV5-5 and TRBJ2-2; tentatively, D is TRBD1 (7 bases). Germline loops: CDR1 SGHKS, CDR2 YYEKEE (reference sequence). The CDR3 runs to 14 residues. The CDR3 here is CASSLGQGGEKLFF. The CDR3 bases that were read are TGTGCCAGCAGCTTGGGACAGGGAGGTGAAAAG.

This clone was seen many times. The read ends 3 residues early relative to the CDR3; the germline J gene fills the gap. The chain recombines TRBV30 with TRBJ2-4, with D possibly being TRBD1 (5 bases). Germline V gene lookup returns CDR1 GTSNPN and CDR2 SVGIG (reference sequence). The germline V and J ends were trimmed by 0 bases and 3 bases, with 12 bases remaining between them. The CDR3 contains 15 residues. The CDR3 sequence: CAWSVGAPIKNIQYF. CDR3 bases read: TGTGCCTGGAGTGTAGGGGCGCCCATCAAAAACATT.

This clone was counted ten times or more. The sequence runs out 3 residues before the end of the CDR3; the remainder is reconstructed from the germline J gene. V and J are TRBV20-1 and TRBJ2-7; 9 nucleotides match TRBD2. The CDR3 is 14 amino acids. The V segment lost 0 bases and the J segment 3 bases; nucleotides outside the gene matches: 3. Per germline, CDR1 DFQATT and CDR2 SNEGSKA (reference sequence). The sequenced CDR3 bases are TGCAGTGCTAGAGAGCTAGCGGGAAACTACGAG. Amino acid sequence: CSARELAGNYE. The whole CDR3 sequence is CSARELAGNYEQYF.

This clone was seen repeatedly, ten times or more. Read coverage stops 3 residues before the CDR3 terminus; the germline J gene supplies the remainder. This chain connects TRBV30 to TRBJ2-4; D may be TRBD2 (5 bases). The CDR3 has 15 amino acids. Germline loops: CDR1 GTSNPN, CDR2 SVGIG (reference sequence). The germline V and J ends were trimmed by 5 bases and 0 bases, with 14 bases remaining between them. The CDR3 reads CAWESSGLAKNIQYF. The sequenced part of the CDR3 DNA is TGTGCCTGGGAGTCGTCTGGACTAGCCAAAAACATT.

This clone was counted many times. The CDR3 extends 3 residues past the end of the read, so its final part is completed from the germline J gene. This rearrangement joins TRBV7-2 to TRBJ2-7; TRBD2 agrees at 7 bases. This CDR3 is built from 14 residues. From germline, CDR1 is SGHTA and CDR2 FQGNSA. V gave up 1 base and J gave up 2 bases; unmatched junction bases: 2. The sequenced CDR3 bases are TGTGCCAGCAGCTTAGAGGGAGGGGCCTACGAG. This encodes CASSLEGGAYE. The entire CDR3 protein is CASSLEGGAYEQYF.

This clone was counted ten times or more. The CDR3 end lies 3 residues beyond the end of the read and is filled in from the germline J gene. The V and J genes are TRBV5-1 and TRBJ2-3; D is unresolved. The CDR3 has 11 amino acids. V dropped 6 bases and J dropped 4 bases, with 6 bases sitting between them. The germline V gene encodes CDR1 SGHRS and CDR2 YFSETQ. The sequenced part of the CDR3 DNA is TGCGCCAGCACCCACTCAGATACG. Translated: CASTHSDT. The whole CDR3 protein is CASTHSDTQYF.

This clone was picked up a small number of times. The DNA ends 3 residues before the CDR3 does, and the rest of the CDR3 is filled in from the germline J gene. The gene calls are TRBV19 and TRBJ1-5; perhaps TRBD1 as D (6 bases). Germline CDR1 LNHDA, CDR2 SQIVND (reference sequence). CDR3 length equals 15 residues. Trimming took 4 bases from V and 4 from J, leaving 14 bases between them. This CDR3 is CASSTILDSNQPQHF. The part of the CDR3 DNA that was read is TGTGCCAGTAGTACCATCTTGGACAGTAATCAGCCC.

This clone has a count of ten or more. The observed sequence ends 3 residues before the CDR3 terminus, with the missing tail filled in from the germline J gene. This rearrangement joins TRBV5-1 to TRBJ2-7; no clear D. The CDR3 sequence is 14 residues long. In germline, CDR1 is SGHRS, CDR2 YFSETQ. Trimming left V 2 bases short and J 3 bases short, with 12 bases between. Here the CDR3 reads CASSFDPGIYEQYF. CDR3 DNA, as far as it was read: TGCGCCAGCAGCTTTGACCCGGGTATCTACGAG.

This clone was seen only a few times. With the read ending 3 residues before the CDR3 end, the germline J gene is used to fill in that end. The chain joins TRBV29-1 to TRBJ1-3, with D perhaps matching TRBD1 (6 bases). The germline CDR1 and CDR2 sequences are SQVTM and ANQGSEA. This CDR3 spans 16 amino acids. Trimming removed 4 bases from V and 4 bases from J, with 20 bases in between. CDR3 sequence: CSVVGEQGTKGNTIYF. CDR3 DNA (partial): TGCAGCGTTGTGGGTGAACAGGGAACGAAGGGAAACACC.

This clone was seen at least ten times. Read coverage stops 3 residues before the CDR3 terminus; the germline J gene supplies the remainder. The chain uses TRBV20-1 and TRBJ2-3; 10 bases match TRBD2. There are 17 residues in the CDR3. The germline CDR1 and CDR2 sequences are DFQATT and SNEGSKA (reference sequence). J was trimmed by 2 bases and V by 3 bases; bases with no gene match: 11. The CDR3 loop is CSARGGLAEDTTDTQYF. The sequenced part of the CDR3 DNA is TGCAGTGCTAGGGGTGGACTAGCGGAGGACACCACAGATACG.

Incomplete CDR3 DNA: TGTGCCAGTAGTCGGATAGCGGGGACCTACGAG. As protein: CASSRIAGTYE. The complete CDR3 protein is CASSRIAGTYEQYF. The V gene is TRBV19, the J gene TRBJ2-7; 8 positions agree with TRBD2. From the germline J gene comes the end of the CDR3, since the read stops 3 residues before it. The CDR3 loop spans 14 amino acids. Germline loops: CDR1 LNHDA, CDR2 SQIVND (reference sequence). J lost 2 bases, V lost 5 bases, and 5 bases had no gene match.

This clone came up many times. The read gets to within 3 residues of the CDR3 end, and the germline J gene fills in the rest. J is TRBJ1-3 and V is TRBV9; D is unresolved. The V end was cut by 0 bases, the J end by 8 bases, with 12 bases between. Germline V CDR1 and CDR2: SGDLS, YYNGEE. The CDR3 contains 14 residues. CDR3 amino acids: CASSVGLGLDTIYF. The sequenced part of the CDR3 DNA is TGTGCCAGCAGCGTAGGTTTAGGGTTGGACACC.

Many counts were recorded for this clone. The read stops 3 residues short of the end of the CDR3; the missing end is completed from the germline J gene. This chain links TRBV9 with TRBJ1-4; D gene uncertain. CDR3 length equals 15 residues. Germline V gene data show CDR1 as SGDLS and CDR2 as YYNGEE. V was cut by 3 bases and J by 2 bases, with 11 bases left in between. The CDR3 sequence is CASSAEGRTNEKLFF. The sequenced CDR3 bases are TGTGCCAGCAGCGCCGAGGGTAGGACTAATGAAAAA. Filled out from reference TRBV9 and TRBJ1-4, the complete variable domain reads DSGVTQTPKHLITATGQRVTLRCSPRSGDLSVYWYQQSLDQGLQFLIQYYNGEERAKGNILERFSAQQFPDLHSELNLSSLELGDSALYFCASSAEGRTNEKLFFGSGTQLSVL.

This clone has more than one count but fewer than ten. With the read ending 3 residues before the CDR3 end, the germline J gene is used to fill in that end. The V gene is TRBV5-8, the J gene TRBJ1-1; weak D call: TRBD1 (5 bases). Per the germline V gene, CDR1 is SGHTS and CDR2 is YDEGEE. The CDR3 consists of 14 residues. Deletions cut 0 bases from V and 5 bases from J, with 11 bases between. CDR3 bases read: TGTGCCAGCAGCTTGGTCAGGGACTTGACTGAA. Its protein product is CASSLVRDLTE. In full, the CDR3 is CASSLVRDLTEAFF.

This clone was counted many times. Read data end 3 residues before the CDR3 end; the end is taken from the germline J gene. The genes are TRBV5-6 and TRBJ1-1; 8 nucleotides match TRBD1. Germline lookup yields CDR1 SGHDT and CDR2 YYEEEE. After removal of 3 bases from V and 3 bases from J, the junction contained 7 bases not matched to a gene. The CDR3 consists of 15 residues. The CDR3 protein is CASSWGDRTDTEAFF. The covered CDR3 bases are TGTGCCAGCAGCTGGGGGGACAGGACAGACACTGAA.

This clone occurred many times. The CDR3 bases that were read are TGCAGTGCTAGATTGGGACAGGGTACGTTTTGGCCC. Translating it yields CSARLGQGTFWP. The complete CDR3 sequence is CSARLGQGTFWPQHF. The chain employs TRBV20-1 and TRBJ1-5; 9 bases align to TRBD1. The read ends 3 residues early relative to the CDR3; the germline J gene fills the gap. J gave up 9 bases and V 2 bases, and 11 bases lay outside the gene matches. The CDR3 is made up of 15 amino acids. Germline CDR1 DFQATT, CDR2 SNEGSKA (reference sequence).

About this clone: The read gets to within 3 residues of the CDR3 end, and the germline J gene fills in the rest. The chain is built from TRBV20-1 and TRBJ1-4; tentatively, D is TRBD1 (5 bases). The germline CDR1 and CDR2 sequences are DFQATT and SNEGSKA (reference sequence). CDR3 length equals 17 residues. The DNA read from the CDR3 is TGCAGTGCTAGAGATCATCGGGGGAGCTCCTATAATTCACCA. The encoded protein is CSARDHRGSSYNSP. The CDR3 in full is CSARDHRGSSYNSPLFF.

This clone was seen many times. One end of the junction varies from germline; a read error may be responsible. The CDR3 end falls 3 residues outside the read, so it is completed with the germline J gene. The chain combines TRBV4-2 with TRBJ1-4; D remains ambiguous. The germline gives CDR1 LGHNA, CDR2 YNFKEQ. The length of the CDR3 is 13 residues. The CDR3 DNA, read in part, is TGCGCCAGCAGCATCCGACGGGATGAAAAA. Its protein product is CASSIRRDEK. The entire CDR3 is CASSIRRDEKLFF.

Worth noting for this clone: Read data end 3 residues before the CDR3 end; the end is taken from the germline J gene. The chain combines TRBV7-9 with TRBJ2-3; D is undetermined. The CDR3 has 12 amino acids. Trimming removed 5 bases from V and 4 bases from J, with 7 bases in between. Germline V gene data show CDR1 as SEHNR and CDR2 as FQNEAQ (reference sequence). CDR3 DNA (partial): TGTGCCAGCAGCCCGGTCGCAGATACG. Translated, it gives CASSPVADT. In full, the CDR3 is CASSPVADTQYF.

This clone has a count of ten or more. The read stops 3 residues short of the end of the CDR3; the missing end is completed from the germline J gene. The genes are TRBV5-6 and TRBJ1-2; D gene unclear. The CDR3 runs 14 residues. Germline values: CDR1 SGHDT, CDR2 YYEEEE. V was shortened by 2 bases and J by 1 base, with 9 bases between the two germline ends. The DNA read from the CDR3 is TGTGCCAGCAGCTTCCGCGAGAGTAACTATGGC. Translation: CASSFRESNYG. The complete CDR3 protein is CASSFRESNYGYTF.